This TCR beta chain came from a study of T cell responses to AZD1222 COVID-19 vaccine. Whole-study findings and limits: Reportedly, close to half of spike-specific TCRs are directed against unmutated variant regions. It was only after the peak T cell response that any repertoires were sampled. Donors were chiefly white British, with a greater number of females, and clonal diversity was perhaps underestimated. It was only a handful of AZD1222 recipients who were seropositive at baseline.

A remark on this clone: The antigen remains unidentified.

CDR1 LNHDA and CDR2 SQIVND come from the germline V gene (reference sequence). The V and J ends lost 3 bases and 1 base, in that order; junction bases with no gene match: 8. The CDR3 is 17 residues long. Assay: immunoSEQ multiplex PCR; the TCRdb copy retains only in-frame clones and omits some. The table includes about 150,000 clones, 70% to 90% detected once. This TCR was recovered from an adult who received the MenACWY meningococcal vaccine as a control. The chain uses TRBV19 and TRBJ1-5, with 8 nucleotides matching TRBD1. Specimen: peripheral blood, collected 28 days after the second dose of the MenACWY control vaccine. The chain's CDR3 is CASSIRQGAWSNQPQHF. The CDR3 nucleotides read TGTGCCAGTAGTATTAGGCAGGGGGCATGGAGCAATCAGCCCCAGCATTTT.